This record looks at one T cell receptor beta chain sequence and its context. Its antigen is currently unknown. The data stem from a study of graft-versus-host responses after intestinal transplantation. In the study overall: Anti-thymocyte globulin induction was given to all recipients, followed by tacrolimus and steroids for around three years.

V lost 3 bases and J lost 8, with 7 bases in between. The germline gives CDR1 SGHTA, CDR2 FQGNSA. CDR3 length: 11 amino acids. Study results and limitations: Patients who carried graft-donor T cell macrochimerism also had high graft-versus-host to host-versus-graft clonal ratios in their allografts. Circulating GvH clone levels at their peak were associated with HvG declines (early post-transplant).

The repertoire was sequenced with immunoSEQ multiplex PCR; TCRdb's copy has only in-frame clones and lacks some. The sample contains about 120,000 clones, just under 95% of which appear only once. The rearrangement uses TRBV7-2 and TRBJ1-2, with a tentative D call TRBD1 (5 bases). The sequencing used unstimulated CD4+ T cells sorted from spleen or lymph node cells, collected before intestinal transplant. The sequence was obtained from a human donor who received an intestinal transplant. CDR3 sequence (DNA): TGTGCCAGCAGCTTGGGGGGGGGCTACACCTTC. This sequence encodes CASSLGGGYTF.